These T cell receptor beta chains were read from a single sample in a study of T cell repertoires in cytomegalovirus infection. These receptors' targets are unknown. MiXCR, run by TCRdb on the reads, gives a single entry per CDR3 protein. The profile covers 570,000 or so distinct CDR3 sequences, with about 39% appearing a single time and roughly 50% taken by the ten largest. The starting material was cultured PBMCs, obtained from culture after CMV antigen stimulation. These receptors all stem from a human donor in good health (CMV status not recorded). Some clones in this sample may be carry-over from other donors' samples. CDR3s include the opening cysteine and the closing phenylalanine or tryptophan. A D gene is named only where the DNA matches it firmly. Part of the rows lack a size; the others show once, few, many or a class for expanded clones.

v_gene: TRBV11-2
abundance: few
d_gene: -
j_gene: TRBJ2-3
CDR3aa: CASSLSPYTQYF
CDR3nt: TGTGCCAGCAGCTTAAGTCCCTATACGCAGTATTTT

v_gene: TRBV7-2
abundance: -
d_gene: -
j_gene: TRBJ2-1
CDR3aa: CASSLILGENEQFF
CDR3nt: TGTGCCAGCAGCTTAATCCTGGGTGAGAATGAGCAGTTCTTC

v_gene: TRBV24-1
abundance: -
d_gene: TRBD2
j_gene: TRBJ2-2
CDR3aa: CAIPSGTSGSYVTGELFF
CDR3nt: TGTGCCATCCCCTCCGGGACTAGCGGGAGTTATGTCACCGGGGAGCTGTTTTTT

v_gene: TRBV7-2
abundance: many
d_gene: -
j_gene: TRBJ2-2
CDR3aa: CASSLGNPGQYLLKGAGELFF
CDR3nt: TGTGCCAGCAGCTTAGGCAATCCAGGACAATATCTCCTGAAGGGTGCCGGGGAGCTGTTTTTT

v_gene: TRBV6-8
abundance: -
d_gene: TRBD1
j_gene: TRBJ1-6
CDR3aa: CASRAEGAHNSPLHF
CDR3nt: TGTGCCAGCAGGGCCGAGGGGGCGCATAATTCACCCCTCCACTTT

v_gene: TRBV4-1
abundance: -
d_gene: -
j_gene: TRBJ1-4
CDR3aa: CASSHGVATNEKLFF
CDR3nt: TGCGCCAGCAGCCATGGGGTTGCAACTAATGAAAAACTGTTTTTT

v_gene: TRBV19
abundance: -
d_gene: -
j_gene: TRBJ1-3
CDR3aa: CASSPAAVLGNTIYF
CDR3nt: TGTGCCAGTAGCCCAGCGGCGGTTCTTGGAAACACCATATATTTT

v_gene: TRBV14
abundance: -
d_gene: TRBD2
j_gene: TRBJ2-7
CDR3aa: CASSQDTTGDLTSGSYEQYF
CDR3nt: TGTGCCAGCAGCCAAGATACCACAGGGGACCTGACTAGCGGGAGCTACGAGCAGTACTTC

v_gene: TRBV7-8
abundance: few
d_gene: TRBD1
j_gene: TRBJ1-2
CDR3aa: CASSFQTNRGGYGYTF
CDR3nt: TGTGCCAGCAGCTTCCAGACGAACAGGGGGGGGTATGGCTACACCTTC

v_gene: TRBV6-2/TRBV6-3
abundance: -
d_gene: -
j_gene: TRBJ2-1
CDR3aa: CASLRDNNEQFF
CDR3nt: TGTGCCAGCCTGCGGGATAACAATGAGCAGTTCTTC

v_gene: TRBV20-1
abundance: -
d_gene: -
j_gene: TRBJ2-5
CDR3aa: CSAFLLGGAQETQYF
CDR3nt: TGCAGTGCTTTCCTGCTTGGGGGAGCCCAAGAGACCCAGTACTTC

v_gene: TRBV12-3/TRBV12-4
abundance: few
d_gene: -
j_gene: TRBJ2-3
CDR3aa: CASSLQVAFTQYF
CDR3nt: TGTGCCAGCAGTCTCCAAGTAGCCTTTACGCAGTATTTT

v_gene: TRBV6-2/TRBV6-3
abundance: few
d_gene: -
j_gene: TRBJ2-1
CDR3aa: CATGGHAWNEQFF
CDR3nt: TGTGCCACCGGAGGACACGCGTGGAATGAGCAGTTCTTC

v_gene: TRBV19
abundance: -
d_gene: -
j_gene: TRBJ2-3
CDR3aa: CASSIRSGTASTDTQYF
CDR3nt: TGTGCCAGTAGTATTAGGTCCGGTACCGCTAGCACAGATACGCAGTATTTT

v_gene: TRBV4-1
abundance: -
d_gene: TRBD1
j_gene: TRBJ2-3
CDR3aa: CASSLRTGEGDTQYF
CDR3nt: TGTGCCAGCAGCCTACGGACAGGGGAAGGAGATACGCAGTATTTT

v_gene: TRBV2
abundance: -
d_gene: -
j_gene: TRBJ2-1
CDR3aa: CASTVGDNEQFF
CDR3nt: TGTGCCAGCACGGTCGGGGACAATGAGCAGTTCTTC

v_gene: TRBV7-2
abundance: -
d_gene: -
j_gene: TRBJ2-7
CDR3aa: CASSIRGPLPYEQYF
CDR3nt: TGTGCCAGCAGCATTCGAGGGCCCCTCCCTTACGAGCAGTACTTC

v_gene: TRBV27
abundance: -
d_gene: TRBD2
j_gene: TRBJ2-5
CDR3aa: CASSPLAGGPPGRWTQYF
CDR3nt: TGTGCCAGCAGCCCACTAGCGGGAGGTCCCCCCGGCCGGTGGACCCAGTACTTC

v_gene: TRBV6-1
abundance: few
d_gene: TRBD1
j_gene: TRBJ1-5
CDR3aa: CASRRDRGREPQHF
CDR3nt: TGTGCCAGCAGACGGGACAGGGGAAGGGAGCCCCAGCATTTT

v_gene: TRBV4-1
abundance: -
d_gene: -
j_gene: TRBJ1-5
CDR3aa: CASSQVFLGNQPQHF
CDR3nt: TGCGCCAGCAGCCAAGTCTTCCTGGGCAATCAGCCCCAGCATTTT

v_gene: TRBV20-1
abundance: -
d_gene: -
j_gene: TRBJ1-1
CDR3aa: CSARGPDTEAFF
CDR3nt: TGCAGTGCTAGAGGGCCGGACACTGAAGCTTTCTTT

v_gene: TRBV11-2
abundance: -
d_gene: -
j_gene: TRBJ1-1
CDR3aa: CASSLGSSENTEAFF
CDR3nt: TGTGCCAGCAGCTTAGGCTCATCCGAGAACACTGAAGCTTTCTTT

v_gene: TRBV6-5
abundance: few
d_gene: TRBD2
j_gene: TRBJ2-5
CDR3aa: CASSYTAGVVEETQYF
CDR3nt: TGTGCCAGCAGTTACACGGCGGGGGTAGTGGAAGAGACCCAGTACTTC

v_gene: TRBV12-3/TRBV12-4
abundance: -
d_gene: -
j_gene: TRBJ1-1
CDR3aa: CASSFGHPEAFF
CDR3nt: TGTGCCAGCAGTTTTGGACACCCTGAAGCTTTCTTT

v_gene: TRBV7-2
abundance: -
d_gene: -
j_gene: TRBJ2-1
CDR3aa: CASSAYGSGPYNEQFF
CDR3nt: TGTGCCAGCAGCGCATATGGTAGCGGCCCCTACAATGAGCAGTTCTTC